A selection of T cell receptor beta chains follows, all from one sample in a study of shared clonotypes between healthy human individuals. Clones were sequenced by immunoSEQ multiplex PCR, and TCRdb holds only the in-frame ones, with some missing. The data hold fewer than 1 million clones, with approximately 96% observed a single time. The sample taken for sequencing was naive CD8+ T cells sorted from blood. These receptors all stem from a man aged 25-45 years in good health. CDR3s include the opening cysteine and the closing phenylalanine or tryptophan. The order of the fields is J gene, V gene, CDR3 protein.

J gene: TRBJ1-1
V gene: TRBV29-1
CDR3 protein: CSVPPRPGQTNTEAFF

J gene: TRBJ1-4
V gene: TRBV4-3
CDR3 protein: CASSQAGGGYEKLFF

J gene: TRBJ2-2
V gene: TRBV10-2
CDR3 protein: CASSGFAGELFF

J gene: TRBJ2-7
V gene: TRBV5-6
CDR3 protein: CASSPTPGGLEQYF

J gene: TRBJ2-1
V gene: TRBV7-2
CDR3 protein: CASSYLFGALVEFF

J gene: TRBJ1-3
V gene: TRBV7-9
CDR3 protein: CASSSGTLSGNTIYF

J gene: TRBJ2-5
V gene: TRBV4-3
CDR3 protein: CASSQDRTLQETQYF

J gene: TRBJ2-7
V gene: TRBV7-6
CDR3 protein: CASSLGRGGYEQYF

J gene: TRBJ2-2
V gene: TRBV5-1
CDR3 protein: CASSLVRDRNYEHRGAVF

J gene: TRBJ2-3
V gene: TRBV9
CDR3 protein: CASSPSQGTDTQYF

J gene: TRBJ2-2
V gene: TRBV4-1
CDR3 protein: CASRGARDTGELFF

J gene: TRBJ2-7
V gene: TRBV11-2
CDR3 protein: CASSLGSGTYEQYF

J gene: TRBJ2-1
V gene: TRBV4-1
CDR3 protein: CASSQEGLAGYDNEQFF

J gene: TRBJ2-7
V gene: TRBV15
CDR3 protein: CATSVEERGQYF

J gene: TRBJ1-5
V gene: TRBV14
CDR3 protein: CASSQHSGWVAGNQPQHF

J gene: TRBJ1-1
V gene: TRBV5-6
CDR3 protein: CASSLTGAEAFF

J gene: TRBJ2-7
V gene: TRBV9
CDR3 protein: CASSPFRDRAYEQYF

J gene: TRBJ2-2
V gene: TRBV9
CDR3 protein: CASSDLAGDTGELFF

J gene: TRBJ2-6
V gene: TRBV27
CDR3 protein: CASSLSSGANVLTF

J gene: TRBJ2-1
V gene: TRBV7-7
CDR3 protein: CASSFRTGRYEQFF

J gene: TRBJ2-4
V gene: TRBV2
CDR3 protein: CASRPGGVSTAVKNIQYF

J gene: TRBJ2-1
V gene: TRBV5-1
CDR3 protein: CASSPGLADNEQFF

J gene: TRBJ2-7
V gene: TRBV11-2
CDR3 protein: CASSLEAGLAYEQYF

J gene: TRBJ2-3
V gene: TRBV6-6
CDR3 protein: CASSPSAAGSTDTQYF

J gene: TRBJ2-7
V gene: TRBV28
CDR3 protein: CASSLSPGKRNEQYF

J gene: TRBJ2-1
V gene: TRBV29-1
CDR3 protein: CSVEGGTSGRAGYNEQFF

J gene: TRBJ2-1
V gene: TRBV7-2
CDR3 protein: CASSLDGSTMNQFF

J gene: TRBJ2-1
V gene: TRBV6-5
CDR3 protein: CASSYWTGGDEQFF

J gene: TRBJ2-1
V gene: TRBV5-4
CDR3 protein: CASSLVGVRLAANEQFF

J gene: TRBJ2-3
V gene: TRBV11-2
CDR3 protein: CASSPLISTDTQYF

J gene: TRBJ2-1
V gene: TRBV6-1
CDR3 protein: CASSFVGNEQFF

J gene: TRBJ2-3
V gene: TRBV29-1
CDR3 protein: CSSEGRMGHPDTQYF

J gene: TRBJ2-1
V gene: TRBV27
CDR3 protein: CASSLGLAEGFEQFF